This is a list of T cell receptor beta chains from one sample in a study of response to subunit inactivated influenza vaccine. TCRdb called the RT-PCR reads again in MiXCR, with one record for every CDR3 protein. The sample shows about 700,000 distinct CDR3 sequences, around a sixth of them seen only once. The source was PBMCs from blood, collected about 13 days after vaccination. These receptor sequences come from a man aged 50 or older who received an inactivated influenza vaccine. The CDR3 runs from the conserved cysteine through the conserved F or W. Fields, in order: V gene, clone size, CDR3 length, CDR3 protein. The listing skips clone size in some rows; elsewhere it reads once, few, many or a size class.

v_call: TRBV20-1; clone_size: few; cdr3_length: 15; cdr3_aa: CSARALSRAYNEQFF
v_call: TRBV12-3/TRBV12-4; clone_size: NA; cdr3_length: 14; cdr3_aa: CASSLGAWNTEAFF
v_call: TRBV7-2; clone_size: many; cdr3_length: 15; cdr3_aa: CASSLGLAGGNEQYF
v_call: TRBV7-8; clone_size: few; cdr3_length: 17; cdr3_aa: CASSFLGLAEAQETQYF
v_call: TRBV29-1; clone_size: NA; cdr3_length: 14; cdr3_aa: CSEEEGVDNSPLHF
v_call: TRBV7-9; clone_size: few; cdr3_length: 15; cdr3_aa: CASSDDGLRAYEQYF
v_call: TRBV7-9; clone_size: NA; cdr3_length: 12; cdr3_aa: CAAAPSYNEQFF
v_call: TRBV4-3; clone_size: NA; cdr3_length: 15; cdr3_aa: CASSQDHGAAGELFF
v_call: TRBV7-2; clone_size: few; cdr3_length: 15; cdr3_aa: CASSLDRGEAYGYTF
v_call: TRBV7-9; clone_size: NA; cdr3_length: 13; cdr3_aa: CASSYVEADEQFF
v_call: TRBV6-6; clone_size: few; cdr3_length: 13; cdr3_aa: CASSYGGYTEAFF
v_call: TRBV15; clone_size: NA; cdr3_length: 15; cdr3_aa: CATSRESSGTYEQYF
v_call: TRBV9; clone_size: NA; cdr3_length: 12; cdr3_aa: CASSGAGHTQYF
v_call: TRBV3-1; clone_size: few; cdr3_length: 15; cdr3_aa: CASRIGTTNTGELFF
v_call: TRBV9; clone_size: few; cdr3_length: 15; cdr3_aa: CASSVGGQGNSPLHF
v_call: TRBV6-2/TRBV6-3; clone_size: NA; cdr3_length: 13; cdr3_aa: CASTKDRTYEAFF
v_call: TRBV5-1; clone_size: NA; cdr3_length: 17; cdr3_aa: CASSPGLAGELPYEQYF
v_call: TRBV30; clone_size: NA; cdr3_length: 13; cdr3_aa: CAWGWEVKETQYF
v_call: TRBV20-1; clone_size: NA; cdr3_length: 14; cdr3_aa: CSARGDIGTDTQYF
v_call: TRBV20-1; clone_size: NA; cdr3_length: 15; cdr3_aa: CGLTGPAFMNTEAFF
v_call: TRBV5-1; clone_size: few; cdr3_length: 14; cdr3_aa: CASGRVAEGDTQYF
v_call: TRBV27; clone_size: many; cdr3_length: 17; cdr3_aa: CASSLTSPPGANTEAFF
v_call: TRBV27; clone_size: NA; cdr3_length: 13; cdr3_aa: CACSLRGAETQYF
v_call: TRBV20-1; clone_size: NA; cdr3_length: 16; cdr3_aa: CSARGPDGRLNHEQYF
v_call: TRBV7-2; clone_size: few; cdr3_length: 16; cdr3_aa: CASSLSGGQNTGELFF
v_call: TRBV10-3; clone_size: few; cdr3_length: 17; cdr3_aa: CAISEPTSGGDQETQYF
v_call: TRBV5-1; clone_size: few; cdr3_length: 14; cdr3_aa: CASRKGTGRETQYF
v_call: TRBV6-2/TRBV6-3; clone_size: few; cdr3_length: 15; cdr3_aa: CATDKGPKAKNIQYF
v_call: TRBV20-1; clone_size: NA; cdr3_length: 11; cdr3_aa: CSASLGETQYF
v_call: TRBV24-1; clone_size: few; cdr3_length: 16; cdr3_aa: CATSDLATSGVETQYF
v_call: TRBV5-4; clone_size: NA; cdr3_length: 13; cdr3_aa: CASSLVSEETQYF